Here is one TCR beta chain with its context. V was cut by 9 bases and J by 2 bases, with 18 bases left in between. The germline V gene has CDR1 LNHDA and CDR2 SQIVND (reference sequence). The CDR3 spans 15 residues. The sample is drawn from a study of cytomegalovirus exposure and HLA in healthy donors. This PCR relied on a set of 60 Vbeta primers and 13 Jbeta primers. Data came from immunoSEQ multiplex PCR; TCRdb stores just in-frame clones and leaves some out. The top ten clones hold about 3.4% of a sample with approximately 150,000 clones, about 82% of them seen once. V gene TRBV19 combines with J gene TRBJ2-3; TRBD2 might be the D (7 bases). The TCR sequence derives from a male donor in good health and CMV-seronegative. Input material: PBMCs. CDR3 sequence (DNA): TGTGCCAGCGCGCCCGGGGGGCTCGTCACAGATACGCAGTATTTT. Translation gives CASAPGGLVTDTQYF.